These T cell receptor beta chains were read from a single sample in a study of PD-1 blockade in mismatch repair-deficient tumors. This table comes from immunoSEQ multiplex PCR, and its TCRdb copy is limited to in-frame clones, with some not included. The sample has approximately 60,000 clones, more than 70% seen once; the top ten hold about 14%. The sequencing here drew on peripheral blood, taken 52 weeks after starting pembrolizumab. The receptors come from an adult with mismatch repair-deficient cancer. CDR3s include the opening cysteine and the closing phenylalanine or tryptophan. The D gene is left open where the match is weak. The listing skips clone size in some rows; elsewhere it reads once, few, many or a size class.

clone size | J gene | D gene | V gene | CDR3 DNA | CDR3 protein
- | TRBJ2-3 | TRBD1 | TRBV4-2 | TGTGCCAGCAGCCAAGATATAACAGGGGGCACAGATACGCAGTATTTT | CASSQDITGGTDTQYF
- | TRBJ1-3 | TRBD1 | TRBV6-1 | TGTGCCAGCGGGGGACAGGGATTGGCGGGAAACACCATATATTTT | CASGGQGLAGNTIYF
- | TRBJ2-2 | TRBD1 | TRBV5-5 | TGTGCCAGCAGCTTGGCTCTGTTGGGACAGGGATTTCCCGGGGAGCTGTTTTTT | CASSLALLGQGFPGELFF
- | TRBJ2-5 | - | TRBV7-2 | TGTGCCAGCAGCAAACAGGGTCAAGAGACCCAGTACTTC | CASSKQGQETQYF
- | TRBJ2-7 | - | TRBV4-1 | TGCGCCAGCAGCCAAGAGAGTCAGGGTAAGAGCTACGAGCAGTACTTC | CASSQESQGKSYEQYF
- | TRBJ1-1 | - | TRBV7-3 | TGTGCCAGCAGTGGACAGTCGAACACTGAAGCTTTCTTT | CASSGQSNTEAFF
- | TRBJ1-1 | - | TRBV7-3 | TGTGCCAGCAGCTTAGGGTGGGGGCCATCGGGCACTGAAGCTTTCTTT | CASSLGWGPSGTEAFF
- | TRBJ2-7 | - | TRBV7-9 | TGTGCCAGCAGCCAAGACGTGGGCGGCTACGAGCAGTACTTC | CASSQDVGGYEQYF
- | TRBJ2-1 | TRBD2 | TRBV27 | TGTGCCAGCACTCCTAGCGGGAGGGCTGGTGAGCAGTTCTTC | CASTPSGRAGEQFF
- | TRBJ1-2 | - | TRBV7-8 | TGTGCCAGCAGCTTAGTCGACAGTCCTGTCTATGGCTACACCTTC | CASSLVDSPVYGYTF
- | TRBJ1-1 | - | TRBV10-3 | TGTGCCATCACTGCCAGGGGAGGTACTGAAGCTTTCTTT | CAITARGGTEAFF
- | TRBJ1-1 | TRBD1 | TRBV5-1 | TGCGCCAGCAGCCCGACAGGGTGGGGCACTGAAGCTTTCTTT | CASSPTGWGTEAFF
few | TRBJ1-5 | TRBD1 | TRBV5-1 | TGCGCCAGCAGCTGGGGACAGAATCAGCCCCAGCATTTT | CASSWGQNQPQHF
- | TRBJ2-3 | - | TRBV25-1 | TGTGCCAGCAGTCCTCTAGGAGCAGATACGCAGTATTTT | CASSPLGADTQYF
- | TRBJ2-3 | - | TRBV4-1 | TGCGCCAGCAGCCAAGGACTGGCGGGTTCAGATACGCAGTATTTT | CASSQGLAGSDTQYF
- | TRBJ2-1 | - | TRBV18 | TGTGCCAGCTCACCACCGGGCCCAGGGCTTCGCAATGAGCAGTTCTTC | CASSPPGPGLRNEQFF
- | TRBJ2-2 | - | TRBV6-4 | TGTGCCTACGAGGTTCCCGGGGAGCTGTTTTTT | CAYEVPGELFF
- | TRBJ1-1 | - | TRBV28 | TGTGCCAGCAGTTTCCGAGGTAACACTGAAGCTTTCTTT | CASSFRGNTEAFF
- | TRBJ2-3 | - | TRBV7-9 | TGTGCCAGCAGCTTAAACTGGGAAGATACGCAGTATTTT | CASSLNWEDTQYF
- | TRBJ1-3 | TRBD1 | TRBV11-2 | TGTGCCAGCAGCCAGACAGGGGTGCCAGGAAACACCATATATTTT | CASSQTGVPGNTIYF
- | TRBJ2-1 | TRBD2 | TRBV11-2 | TGTGCCAGCAGCTTAGATCAAGCGGGATTGGATGAGCAGTTCTTC | CASSLDQAGLDEQFF
- | TRBJ1-2 | - | TRBV4-3 | TGCGCCAGCAGCCAAGATCTACAGGGCCCGATGGGGTATGGCTACACCTTC | CASSQDLQGPMGYGYTF
few | TRBJ1-5 | - | TRBV12-5 | TGTGCTAGCGCGAAGGAGAGCAATCAGCCCCAGCATTTT | CASAKESNQPQHF
- | TRBJ2-1 | TRBD2 | TRBV14 | TGTGCCAGCAGCCAACCGAGCGGGAGGTACAATGAGCAGTTCTTC | CASSQPSGRYNEQFF
- | TRBJ2-3 | - | TRBV28 | TGTGCCAGCACTTTGCAGAACACAGATACGCAGTATTTT | CASTLQNTDTQYF
once | TRBJ1-5 | - | TRBV19 | TGTGCCAGTAGTATTTTGGGTCACAGGACCGATCAGCCCCAGCATTTT | CASSILGHRTDQPQHF
- | TRBJ2-7 | - | TRBV13 | TGTGCCAGCAGCTTACAGGGCGTACAGTACTTC | CASSLQGVQYF
few | TRBJ2-7 | TRBD2 | TRBV11-2 | TGTGCCAGCAGCTCCGGGACTAGCGACGTCAACGAGCAGTACTTC | CASSSGTSDVNEQYF
- | TRBJ2-1 | TRBD2 | TRBV5-1 | TGCGCCAGTTATCCCGGGACTAGCGTTTACAATGAGCAGTTCTTC | CASYPGTSVYNEQFF
- | TRBJ2-7 | - | TRBV19 | TGTGCCAGTAGCTTGGGGGAACCCTACGAGCAGTACTTC | CASSLGEPYEQYF
- | TRBJ2-5 | - | TRBV2 | TGTGCCAGCAGTGAAGTGTCCAGCCAAGAGACCCAGTACTTC | CASSEVSSQETQYF
- | TRBJ2-3 | - | TRBV18 | TGTGCCAGCTCACCGGCGCGTTCAGATACGCAGTATTTT | CASSPARSDTQYF
- | TRBJ2-7 | - | TRBV10-1 | TGCGCCAGCAGTGCGGGCCCAGTCTACGAGCAGTACTTC | CASSAGPVYEQYF
- | TRBJ2-7 | TRBD1 | TRBV4-3 | TGCGCCAGCAGCCCCGGGACAGGGGTTACCTACGAGCAGTACTTC | CASSPGTGVTYEQYF
- | TRBJ1-1 | - | TRBV10-2 | TGCGCCAGCAGTGAGTGGGGACGGGAAGCTTTCTTT | CASSEWGREAFF
- | TRBJ1-2 | - | TRBV6-6 | TGTGCCAGCAGTTACGGCGCAGGGAACTATGGCTACACCTTC | CASSYGAGNYGYTF
- | TRBJ1-1 | - | TRBV4-2 | TGTGCCAGCAGGGGGTGGGGGAACACTGAAGCTTTCTTT | CASRGWGNTEAFF
- | TRBJ2-7 | TRBD1 | TRBV7-9 | TGTGCCAGCAGCCCTAAAGAAGGGGGCAGGGCGAGCTCCTACGAGCAGTACTTC | CASSPKEGGRASSYEQYF
- | TRBJ1-4 | - | TRBV9 | TGTGCCAGCAGCGTAGAGACAGCAACTAATGAAAAACTGTTTTTT | CASSVETATNEKLFF
- | TRBJ2-2 | - | TRBV5-8 | TGTGCCAGCAACCGGAGGGATCGGCTGAACACCGGGGAGCTGTTTTTT | CASNRRDRLNTGELFF
- | TRBJ2-7 | - | TRBV5-4 | TGTGCCAGCAGCGAGGGTTGGGCTAGCTCCTACGAGCAGTACTTC | CASSEGWASSYEQYF
- | TRBJ2-7 | - | TRBV4-3 | TGCGCCAGCAGCCAAGACGGGGTTTCGGGGGAGCAGTACTTC | CASSQDGVSGEQYF
- | TRBJ2-3 | - | TRBV7-9 | TGTGCCAGCAGCCAAACAGGGGGGGCAGATACGCAGTATTTT | CASSQTGGADTQYF
- | TRBJ1-3 | - | TRBV9 | TGTGCCAGCAGCGCCCAGGGTCACAACACCATATATTTT | CASSAQGHNTIYF
once | TRBJ1-5 | - | TRBV6-1 | TGTGCCAGCAGTAAAGGGGTCGGGGCAGTGGGAAATCAGCCCCAGCATTTT | CASSKGVGAVGNQPQHF
- | TRBJ2-1 | TRBD2 | TRBV13 | TGTGCCAGCAGCCTCCGGACTAGCGGTATCGATGAGCAGTTCTTC | CASSLRTSGIDEQFF
- | TRBJ2-7 | TRBD1 | TRBV5-1 | TGCGCCAGCAGCTTTCGTCGGGGGACAGGGGGGTCCTACGAGCAGTACTTC | CASSFRRGTGGSYEQYF
- | TRBJ2-5 | - | TRBV28 | TGTGCCAGCAGTCCAAGCCCCTGGCGGTGGGGACAAGAGACCCAGTACTTC | CASSPSPWRWGQETQYF
- | TRBJ2-1 | - | TRBV15 | TGTGCCACCAGCTCAACCGGGACGGTTTACAATGAGCAGTTCTTC | CATSSTGTVYNEQFF
- | TRBJ2-7 | - | TRBV6-5 | TGTGCCAGCACCCTGGGGGGCGGGTACGAGCAGTACTTC | CASTLGGGYEQYF
- | TRBJ2-1 | TRBD1 | TRBV5-1 | TGCGCCAGCACTATTGGGACAGGAAGCTCCTACAATGAGCAGTTCTTC | CASTIGTGSSYNEQFF
- | TRBJ2-2 | - | TRBV19 | TGTGCCAGTAACGGCCTTCCTAACACCGGGGAGCTGTTTTTT | CASNGLPNTGELFF
- | TRBJ2-1 | TRBD1 | TRBV15 | TGTGCCACCAGCAGAGGGGGGAATCGGGACAGGGGAGTGAATGAGCAGTTCTTC | CATSRGGNRDRGVNEQFF
- | TRBJ2-6 | - | TRBV13 | TGTGCCAGCAGCCTGGACAGTTTCTCTGGGGCCAACGTCCTGACTTTC | CASSLDSFSGANVLTF
- | TRBJ2-3 | - | TRBV25-1 | TGTGCCAGCAACCAACGCTGTAGGGATACGCAGTATTTT | CASNQRCRDTQYF
once | TRBJ1-2 | TRBD1 | TRBV6-5 | TGTGCCGGCAGTTACTCGGGGACAGGTTCCTATGGCTACACCTTC | CAGSYSGTGSYGYTF
- | TRBJ1-4 | - | TRBV28 | TGTGCCAGCAGGCCACCGGGTGAAAAACTGTTTTTT | CASRPPGEKLFF
- | TRBJ2-1 | - | TRBV6-5 | TGTGCCAGCAGTTGGGTAGGCGAGCAGTTCTTC | CASSWVGEQFF
- | TRBJ2-7 | - | TRBV9 | TGTGCCAGCAGCGTCCACCCCGCCTACGAGCAGTACTTC | CASSVHPAYEQYF
- | TRBJ2-5 | - | TRBV11-3 | TGTGCCAGCAGCCCATCCAGGGGTGGAGAGACCCAGTACTTC | CASSPSRGGETQYF